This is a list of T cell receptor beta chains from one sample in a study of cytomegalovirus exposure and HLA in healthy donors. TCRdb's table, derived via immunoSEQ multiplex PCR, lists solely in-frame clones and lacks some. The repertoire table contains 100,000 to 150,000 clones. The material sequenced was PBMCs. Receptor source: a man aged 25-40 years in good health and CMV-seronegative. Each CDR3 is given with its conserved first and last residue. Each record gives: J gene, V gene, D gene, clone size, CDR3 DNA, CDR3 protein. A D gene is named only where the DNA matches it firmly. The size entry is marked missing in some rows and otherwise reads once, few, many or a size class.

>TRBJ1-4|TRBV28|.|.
TGTGCCAGCAACCGGAGGGAAAATGAAAAACTGTTTTTT
CASNRRENEKLFF
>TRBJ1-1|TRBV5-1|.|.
TGCGCCAGCAGCTTGGTGAGGGGGACTGAAGCTTTCTTT
CASSLVRGTEAFF
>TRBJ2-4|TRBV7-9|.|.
TGTGCCAGCAGCAGCTACAGGGATATAGCCAAAAACATTCAGTACTTC
CASSSYRDIAKNIQYF
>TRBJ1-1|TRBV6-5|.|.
TGTGCCAGCAGCATACTTTACCGCGCAACTGAAGCTTTCTTT
CASSILYRATEAFF
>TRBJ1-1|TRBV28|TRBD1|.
TGTGCCAGCAGTTTAGGGGACAGGAACACTGAAGCTTTCTTT
CASSLGDRNTEAFF
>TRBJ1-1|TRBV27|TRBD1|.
TGTGCCAGCCTGAAACAGGGGGCTCCTAACACTGAAGCTTTCTTT
CASLKQGAPNTEAFF
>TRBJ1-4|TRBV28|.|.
TGTGCCAGCAGTTTACCAGATTATGAAAAACTGTTTTTT
CASSLPDYEKLFF
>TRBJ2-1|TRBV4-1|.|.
TGCGCCAGCAGCCAAGAAAACAATCTTTACAATGAGCAGTTCTTC
CASSQENNLYNEQFF
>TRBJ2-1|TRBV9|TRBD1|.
TGTGCCAGCAGCGCCCGACAGGGGATAACCTACAATGAGCAGTTCTTC
CASSARQGITYNEQFF
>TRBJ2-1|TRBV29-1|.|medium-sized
TGCAGCGTTGCTTGGCCGGCTAGGGGCAATGAGCAGTTCTTC
CSVAWPARGNEQFF
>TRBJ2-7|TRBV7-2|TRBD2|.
TGTGCCAGCAGCTTAGAGCGGGACTCCTACGAGCAGTACTTC
CASSLERDSYEQYF
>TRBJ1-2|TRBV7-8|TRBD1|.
TGTGCCAGCAGCTCCCGGGACAGAGCTTTAAGTGGCTACACCTTC
CASSSRDRALSGYTF
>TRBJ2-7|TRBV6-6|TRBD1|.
TGTGCCAGCAGCCACCCCGGACAGGGGCTCCACGAGCAGTACTTC
CASSHPGQGLHEQYF
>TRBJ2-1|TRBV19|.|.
TGTGCCAGTAGTATGGGGAGCTCCTACAATGAGCAGTTCTTC
CASSMGSSYNEQFF
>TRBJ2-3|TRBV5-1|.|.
TGCGCCAGCAGCTTCATTCCGGCAGATACGCAGTATTTT
CASSFIPADTQYF
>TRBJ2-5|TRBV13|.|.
TGTGCCAGCAGCTTACCGGGAGAAGTGGAGACCCAGTACTTC
CASSLPGEVETQYF
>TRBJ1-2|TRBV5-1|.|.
TGCGCCAGCAGGGTGTCAGACTATGGCTACACCTTC
CASRVSDYGYTF
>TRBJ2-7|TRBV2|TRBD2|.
TGTGCCAGCAGCGTGGGACTAGCGTACGAGCAGTACTTC
CASSVGLAYEQYF
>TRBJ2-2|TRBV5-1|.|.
TGCGCCAGCAGCGGAACCCCCCCTAGGGGCGGGGAGCTGTTTTTT
CASSGTPPRGGELFF
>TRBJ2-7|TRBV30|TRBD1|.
TGTGCCTGGAGTGGCGGACAGGGTGTCGCCTACGAGCAGTACTTC
CAWSGGQGVAYEQYF
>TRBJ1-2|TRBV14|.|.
TGTGCCAGCAGCCAAGGTCCCAGGGTCTATGGCTACACCTTC
CASSQGPRVYGYTF
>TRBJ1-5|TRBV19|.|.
TGTGCCAGTAGTGAGGACAATGGCAATCAGCCCCAGCATTTT
CASSEDNGNQPQHF
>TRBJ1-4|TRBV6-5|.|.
TGTGCCAGCAGTTACACAGTTCCCCCAGAAAAACTGTTTTTT
CASSYTVPPEKLFF
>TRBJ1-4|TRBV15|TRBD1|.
TGTGCCACCAGTATACAGGGGGGTAATGAAAAACTGTTTTTT
CATSIQGGNEKLFF